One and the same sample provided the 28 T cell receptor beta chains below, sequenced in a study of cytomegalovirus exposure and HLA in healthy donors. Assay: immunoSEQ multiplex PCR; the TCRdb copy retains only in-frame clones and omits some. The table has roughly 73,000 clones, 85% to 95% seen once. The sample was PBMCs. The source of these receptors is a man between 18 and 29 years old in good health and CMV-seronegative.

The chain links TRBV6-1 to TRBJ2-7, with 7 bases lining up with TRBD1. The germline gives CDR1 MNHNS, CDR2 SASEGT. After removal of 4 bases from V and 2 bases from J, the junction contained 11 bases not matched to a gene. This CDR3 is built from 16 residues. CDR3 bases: TGTGCCAGCAGTGGGACAGGAAAAAGGATCGCCTACGAGCAGTACTTC. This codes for CASSGTGKRIAYEQYF.

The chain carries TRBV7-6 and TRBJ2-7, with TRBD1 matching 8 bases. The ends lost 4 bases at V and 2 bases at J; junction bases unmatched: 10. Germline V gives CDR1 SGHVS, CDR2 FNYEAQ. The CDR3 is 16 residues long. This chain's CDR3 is CASSSLRGLEAYEQYF. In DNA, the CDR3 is TGTGCCAGCAGCTCCCTCAGGGGGCTGGAGGCCTACGAGCAGTACTTC.

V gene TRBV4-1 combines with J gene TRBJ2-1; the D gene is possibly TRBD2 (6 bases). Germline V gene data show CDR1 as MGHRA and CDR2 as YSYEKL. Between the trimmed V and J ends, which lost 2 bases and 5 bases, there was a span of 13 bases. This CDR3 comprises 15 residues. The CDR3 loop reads CASSQFSGLNNEQFF. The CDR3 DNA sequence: TGCGCCAGCAGCCAATTTTCGGGACTTAACAATGAGCAGTTCTTC.

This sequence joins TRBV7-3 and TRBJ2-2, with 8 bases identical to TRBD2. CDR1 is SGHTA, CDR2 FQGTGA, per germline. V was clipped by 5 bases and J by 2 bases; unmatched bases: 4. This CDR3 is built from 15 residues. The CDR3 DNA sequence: TGTGCCAGCAGCCCCGCGGGGGGTAACACCGGGGAGCTGTTTTTT. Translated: CASSPAGGNTGELFF.

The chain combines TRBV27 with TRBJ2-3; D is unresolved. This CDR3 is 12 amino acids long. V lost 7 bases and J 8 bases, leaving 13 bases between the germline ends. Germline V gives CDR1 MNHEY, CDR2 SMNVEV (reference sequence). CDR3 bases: TGTGCCAGCAATGCCCGGGTGGGTACGCAGTATTTT. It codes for CASNARVGTQYF.

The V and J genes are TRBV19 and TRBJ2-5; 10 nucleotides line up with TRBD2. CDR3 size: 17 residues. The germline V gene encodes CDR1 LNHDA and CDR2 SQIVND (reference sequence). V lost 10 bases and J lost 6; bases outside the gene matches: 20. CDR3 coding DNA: TGTGCCATCAAACCCGAAGGGGCTAGCGGGGGTAAGAAGACCCAGTACTTC. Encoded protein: CAIKPEGASGGKKTQYF.

The DNA of the CDR3 is TGTGCCAGCAGCTTAAGTGAGGGCGGGAACACTGAAGCTTTCTTT. This translates into CASSLSEGGNTEAFF. The rearrangement uses TRBV7-9 and TRBJ1-1; D gene uncertain. The CDR3 runs 15 residues. The ends were cut back, 2 bases at V and 1 base at J, with 11 bases in the middle. CDR1 and CDR2 (germline): SEHNR, FQNEAQ (reference sequence).

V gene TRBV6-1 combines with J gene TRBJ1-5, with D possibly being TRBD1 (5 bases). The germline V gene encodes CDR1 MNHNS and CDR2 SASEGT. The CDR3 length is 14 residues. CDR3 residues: CALGGDSSNQPQHF. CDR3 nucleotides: TGTGCTTTGGGGGGAGACAGCTCGAATCAGCCCCAGCATTTT.

The CDR3 loop is CASSLHHPGTGNGELFF. CDR3 DNA: TGTGCCAGCAGCTTACACCATCCCGGGACAGGGAACGGGGAGCTGTTTTTT. V gene TRBV9 combines with J gene TRBJ2-2; TRBD1 matches 9 bases. CDR1 is SGDLS and CDR2 is YYNGEE in the germline V gene. Trimming removed 4 bases from V and 7 bases from J; junction bases left unmatched: 14. This CDR3 contains 17 residues.

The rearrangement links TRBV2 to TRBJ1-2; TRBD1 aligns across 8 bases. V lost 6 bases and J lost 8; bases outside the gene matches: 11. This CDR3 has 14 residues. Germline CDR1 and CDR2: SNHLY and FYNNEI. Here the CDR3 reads CASSVKQGEGGYTF. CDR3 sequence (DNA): TGTGCCAGCAGCGTGAAACAGGGGGAAGGCGGCTACACCTTC.

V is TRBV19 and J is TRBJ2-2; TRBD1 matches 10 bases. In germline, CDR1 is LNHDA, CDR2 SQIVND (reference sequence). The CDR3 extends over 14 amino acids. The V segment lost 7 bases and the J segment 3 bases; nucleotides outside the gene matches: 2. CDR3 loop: CASTGTGDTGELFF. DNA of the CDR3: TGTGCCAGTACCGGGACAGGGGACACCGGGGAGCTGTTTTTT.

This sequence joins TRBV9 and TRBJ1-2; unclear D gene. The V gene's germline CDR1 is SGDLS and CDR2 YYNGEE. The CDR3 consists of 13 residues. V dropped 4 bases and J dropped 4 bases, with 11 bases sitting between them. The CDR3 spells CASSPDSGYGYTF. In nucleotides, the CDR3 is TGTGCCAGCAGCCCCGACTCGGGCTATGGCTACACCTTC.

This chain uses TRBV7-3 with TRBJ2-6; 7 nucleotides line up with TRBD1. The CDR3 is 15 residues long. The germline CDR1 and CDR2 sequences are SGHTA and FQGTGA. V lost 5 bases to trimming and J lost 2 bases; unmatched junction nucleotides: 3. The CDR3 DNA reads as TGTGCCAGCAGCCCGGGACAGCCTGGGGCCAACGTCCTGACTTTC. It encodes CASSPGQPGANVLTF.

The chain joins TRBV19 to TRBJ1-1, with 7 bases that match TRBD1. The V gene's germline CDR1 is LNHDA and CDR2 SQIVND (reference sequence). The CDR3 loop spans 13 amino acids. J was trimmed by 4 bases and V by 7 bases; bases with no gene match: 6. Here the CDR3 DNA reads TGTGCCAGTACCACAGGGGTCGGCACTGAAGCTTTCTTT. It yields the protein CASTTGVGTEAFF.

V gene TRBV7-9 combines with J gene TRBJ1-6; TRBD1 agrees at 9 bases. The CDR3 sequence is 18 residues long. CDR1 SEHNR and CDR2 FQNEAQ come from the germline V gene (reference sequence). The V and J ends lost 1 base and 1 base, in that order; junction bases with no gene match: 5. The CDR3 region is CASSLDGTGWSYNSPLHF. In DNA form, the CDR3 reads TGTGCCAGCAGCTTAGACGGGACAGGGTGGTCCTATAATTCACCCCTCCACTTT.

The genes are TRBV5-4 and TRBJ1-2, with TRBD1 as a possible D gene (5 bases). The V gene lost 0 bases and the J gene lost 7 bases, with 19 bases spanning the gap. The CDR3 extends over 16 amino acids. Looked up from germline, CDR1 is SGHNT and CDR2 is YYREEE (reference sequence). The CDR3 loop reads CASSLAEGLLNGGYTF. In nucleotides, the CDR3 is TGTGCCAGCAGCTTGGCCGAGGGACTATTAAACGGTGGCTACACCTTC.

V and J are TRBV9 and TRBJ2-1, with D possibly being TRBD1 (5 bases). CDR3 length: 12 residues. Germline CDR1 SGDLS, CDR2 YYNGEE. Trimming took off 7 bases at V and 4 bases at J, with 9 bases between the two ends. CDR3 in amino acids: CASGAAYNEQFF. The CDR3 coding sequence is TGTGCCAGCGGGGCAGCTTACAATGAGCAGTTCTTC. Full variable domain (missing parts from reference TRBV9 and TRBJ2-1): DSGVTQTPKHLITATGQRVTLRCSPRSGDLSVYWYQQSLDQGLQFLIQYYNGEERAKGNILERFSAQQFPDLHSELNLSSLELGDSALYFCASGAAYNEQFFGPGTRLTVL.

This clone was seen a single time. This chain's CDR3 is CASSYRTRPTDTQYF. DNA for the CDR3: TGTGCCAGCAGCTATCGGACTAGGCCTACGGATACGCAGTATTTT. V usage is TRBV7-9 and J usage is TRBJ2-3, with 7 bases identical to TRBD2. The germline V gene encodes CDR1 SEHNR and CDR2 FQNEAQ (reference sequence). The V and J ends lost 4 bases and 6 bases, in that order; junction bases with no gene match: 10. The CDR3 has 15 amino acids.

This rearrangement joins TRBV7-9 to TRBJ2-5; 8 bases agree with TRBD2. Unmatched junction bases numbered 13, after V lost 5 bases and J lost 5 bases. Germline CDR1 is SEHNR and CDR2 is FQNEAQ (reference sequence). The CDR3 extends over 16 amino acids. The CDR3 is CASSIMVGGGIETQYF. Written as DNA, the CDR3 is TGTGCCAGCAGCATTATGGTCGGCGGGGGGATTGAGACCCAGTACTTC.

CDR3 coding DNA: TGTGCCAGCAGCCCGCGGACAGCCCGACCGTGGGACACTGAAGCTTTCTTT. It yields the protein CASSPRTARPWDTEAFF. The J gene is TRBJ1-1, the V gene TRBV7-9, with D possibly matching TRBD1 (6 bases). CDR1 is SEHNR and CDR2 is FQNEAQ in the germline V gene (reference sequence). V was clipped by 5 bases and J by 3 bases, with 22 bases between them. This CDR3 region has 17 residues. The whole variable domain, remainder taken from reference TRBV7-9 and TRBJ1-1, is DTGVSQNPRHKITKRGQNVTFRCDPISEHNRLYWYRQTLGQGPEFLTYFQNEAQLEKSRLLSDRFSAERPKGSFSTLEIQRTEQGDSAMYLCASSPRTARPWDTEAFFGQGTRLTVV.

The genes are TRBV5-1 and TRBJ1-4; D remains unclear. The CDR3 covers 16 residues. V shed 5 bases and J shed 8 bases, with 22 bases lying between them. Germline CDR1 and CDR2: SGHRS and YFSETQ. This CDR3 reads CASRDELQTIGEKLFF. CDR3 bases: TGCGCCAGCAGAGACGAACTCCAGACGATCGGGGAAAAACTGTTTTTT.

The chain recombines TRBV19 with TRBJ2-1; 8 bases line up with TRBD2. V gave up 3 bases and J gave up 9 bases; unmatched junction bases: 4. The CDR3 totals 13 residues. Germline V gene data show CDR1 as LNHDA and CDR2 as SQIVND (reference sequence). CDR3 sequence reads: CASSMVRGAEQFF. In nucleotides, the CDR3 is TGTGCCAGTAGTATGGTGCGGGGGGCTGAGCAGTTCTTC.

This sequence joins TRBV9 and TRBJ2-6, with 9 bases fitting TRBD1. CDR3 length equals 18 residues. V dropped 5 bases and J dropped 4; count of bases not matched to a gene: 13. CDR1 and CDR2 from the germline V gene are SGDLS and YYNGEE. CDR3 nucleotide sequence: TGTGCCAGCAGTAATGCCGGGACAGGGATAGGGGGGGCCAACGTCCTGACTTTC. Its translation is CASSNAGTGIGGANVLTF.

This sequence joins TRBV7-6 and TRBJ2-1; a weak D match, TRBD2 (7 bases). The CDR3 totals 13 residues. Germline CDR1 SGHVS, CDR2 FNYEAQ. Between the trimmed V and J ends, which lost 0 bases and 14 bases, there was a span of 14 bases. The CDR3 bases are TGTGCCAGCAGCTTAGCGGGCGGGGGCCAAAAGTTCTTC. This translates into CASSLAGGGQKFF.

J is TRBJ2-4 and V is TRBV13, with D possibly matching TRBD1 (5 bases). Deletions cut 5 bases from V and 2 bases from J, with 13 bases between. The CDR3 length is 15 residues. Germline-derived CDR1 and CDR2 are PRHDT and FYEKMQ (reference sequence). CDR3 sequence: CASSPPGQSKNIQYF. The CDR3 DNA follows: TGTGCCAGCAGCCCCCCAGGGCAGTCCAAAAACATTCAGTACTTC.

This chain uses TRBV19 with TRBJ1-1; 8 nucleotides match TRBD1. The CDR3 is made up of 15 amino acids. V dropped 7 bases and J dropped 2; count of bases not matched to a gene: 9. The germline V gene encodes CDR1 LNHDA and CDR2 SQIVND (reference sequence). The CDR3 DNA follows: TGTGCCAGTACCAATTCAGGGGGCCTTAACACTGAAGCTTTCTTT. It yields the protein CASTNSGGLNTEAFF.

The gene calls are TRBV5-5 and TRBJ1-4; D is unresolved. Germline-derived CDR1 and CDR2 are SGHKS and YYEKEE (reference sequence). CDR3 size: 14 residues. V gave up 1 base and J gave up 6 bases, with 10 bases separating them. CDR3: CASSLFGSDEKLFF. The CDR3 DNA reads TGTGCCAGCAGCTTGTTTGGGAGTGATGAAAAACTGTTTTTT.

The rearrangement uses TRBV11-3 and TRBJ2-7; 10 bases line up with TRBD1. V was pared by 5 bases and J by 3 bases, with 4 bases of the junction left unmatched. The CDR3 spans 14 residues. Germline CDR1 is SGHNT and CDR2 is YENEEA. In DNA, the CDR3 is TGTGCCAGCAGCCCTGGACAGGGGGACTACGAGCAGTACTTC. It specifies CASSPGQGDYEQYF.